This paragraph covers one TCR beta chain sequence. The target antigen is unknown. The V end was cut by 7 bases, the J end by 4 bases, with 19 bases between. The CDR3 consists of 15 residues. Germline CDR1 MNHEY, CDR2 SVGAGI. Method: immunoSEQ multiplex PCR; TCRdb's copy keeps in-frame clones and lacks some. This sample has roughly 100,000 clones, with 90% found just once. The source of the sample is a study of T cell responses to AZD1222 COVID-19 vaccine. General study results and limits: The donor group comprised mostly white British people and more females; the analysis possibly underestimated clonal diversity. The reported proportion of spike-specific TCRs targeting unmutated variant regions was nearly half.

The starting material was peripheral blood, obtained 28 days after the second AZD1222 dose. The TCR sequence derives from an adult who received the AZD1222 COVID-19 vaccine. The chain is built from TRBV6-5 and TRBJ1-2, with D perhaps TRBD1 (6 bases). CDR3 loop: CASTREGGRGYGYTF. In nucleotides, the CDR3 is TGTGCCAGCACCAGGGAGGGGGGGCGCGGCTATGGCTACACCTTC.